This passage covers 31 T cell receptor beta chains from one sample sequenced in a study of cytomegalovirus exposure and HLA in healthy donors. PCR amplification relied on 60 Vbeta primers (plus 13 Jbeta primers). Libraries were prepared by immunoSEQ multiplex PCR; TCRdb keeps only in-frame clonotypes and omits some of them. The sample consists of around 130,000 clones, about four fifths of them appearing once. The sequenced sample was PBMCs. These TCRs come from a man aged 25 to 40 in good health and CMV-seronegative.

The rearrangement uses TRBV6-1 and TRBJ2-7, with 10 bases that match TRBD1. The CDR3 is made up of 14 amino acids. The V segment lost 7 bases and the J segment 0 bases; nucleotides outside the gene matches: 3. Germline V lookup: CDR1 MNHNS, CDR2 SASEGT. The CDR3, as DNA: TGTGCCAGCATGGGGACAGGGGACTCCTACGAGCAGTACTTC. Encoded protein: CASMGTGDSYEQYF.

The rearrangement links TRBV4-2 to TRBJ2-3, with 10 positions matching TRBD2. Looked up from germline, CDR1 is LGHNA and CDR2 is YNFKEQ. V lost 1 base to trimming and J lost 3 bases; unmatched junction nucleotides: 7. This CDR3 region has 17 residues. CDR3 sequence: CASSQGSSGSLTDTQYF. CDR3 in DNA: TGTGCCAGCAGCCAAGGGTCTAGCGGGAGTTTAACAGATACGCAGTATTTT.

This clone was seen only a few times. The chain is built from TRBV29-1 and TRBJ2-1; possible D gene TRBD1, 6 bases. Germline CDR1 and CDR2: SQVTM and ANQGSEA. The CDR3 extends over 12 amino acids. Trimming left V 7 bases short and J 8 bases short, with 15 bases between. This CDR3 reads CSGNKQGHEQFF. In nucleotides, the CDR3 is TGCAGCGGGAACAAACAGGGCCATGAGCAGTTCTTC.

The rearrangement joins TRBV2 to TRBJ1-2, with TRBD1 matching over 9 bases. This CDR3 region has 13 residues. The germline V gene encodes CDR1 SNHLY and CDR2 FYNNEI. With V trimmed by 7 bases and J by 5 bases, 5 bases remained unmatched. For the CDR3, the DNA is TGTGCCAGCAACCCACAGGGGGCGTATGGCTACACCTTC. It is translated as CASNPQGAYGYTF.

The chain uses TRBV9 and TRBJ1-1, with D perhaps matching TRBD1 (5 bases). Trimming removed 4 bases at V and 2 bases at J, with 9 bases between. This CDR3 has 13 residues. Germline-derived CDR1 and CDR2 are SGDLS and YYNGEE. CDR3 sequence (DNA): TGTGCCAGCAGCCTGACAGTTAACACTGAAGCTTTCTTT. It encodes CASSLTVNTEAFF.

This clone was seen a single time. The J gene is TRBJ1-3, the V gene TRBV7-6; D gene uncertain. CDR1 and CDR2 (germline): SGHVS, FNYEAQ. The CDR3 is made up of 17 amino acids. Trimming shortened V by 1 base and J by 0 bases, and 13 bases separated the two germline ends. Here the CDR3 DNA reads TGTGCCAGCAGCTTAGTGCGGGAGGGCTTCTCTGGAAACACCATATATTTT. Its protein product is CASSLVREGFSGNTIYF. Filled out from reference TRBV7-6 and TRBJ1-3, the complete variable domain reads GAGVSQSPRYKVTKRGQDVALRCDPISGHVSLYWYRQALGQGPEFLTYFNYEAQQDKSGLPNDRFSAERPEGSISTLTIQRTEQRDSAMYRCASSLVREGFSGNTIYFGEGSWLTVV.

V and J are TRBV6-5 and TRBJ1-5, with TRBD1 identical over 9 bases. Germline trimming cut 6 bases from V and 6 bases from J; bases unmatched to any gene: 9. The CDR3 runs to 15 residues. CDR1 is MNHEY and CDR2 is SVGAGI in the germline V gene. The CDR3 is CASSPGTGRFQPQHF. The CDR3, as DNA: TGTGCCAGCAGCCCCGGGACAGGGAGGTTTCAGCCCCAGCATTTT.

The chain uses TRBV11-2 and TRBJ1-5, with 8 bases matching TRBD1. This CDR3 spans 15 amino acids. V trimming: 5 bases; J trimming: 3 bases; junction bases outside the gene matches: 6. CDR1 is SGHAT and CDR2 is FQNNGV in the germline V gene. The CDR3 DNA reads as TGTGCCAGCAGCCGCACAGGGGGTAACAATCAGCCCCAGCATTTT. This codes for CASSRTGGNNQPQHF.

In the case of this clone: Other DNA sequences in this specimen translate into the identical CDR3. The J gene is TRBJ2-5, the V gene TRBV5-1, with 10 nucleotides matching TRBD2. Germline CDR1 reads SGHRS; CDR2 reads YFSETQ. The V and J ends lost 0 bases and 2 bases, in that order; junction bases with no gene match: 4. The CDR3 is 16 residues long. This CDR3 is CASSLALAGGQETQYF. Written as DNA, the CDR3 is TGCGCCAGCAGCTTGGCCTTAGCGGGAGGACAAGAGACCCAGTACTTC.

This clone was detected a few times. This chain uses TRBV15 with TRBJ2-1; 15 nucleotides match TRBD2. With 3 bases clipped from V and 4 bases from J, the junction kept 10 bases outside the gene matches. CDR3 length equals 19 residues. CDR1 and CDR2 (germline): LNHNV, YYDKDF (reference sequence). In nucleotides, the CDR3 is TGTGCCACCAGCAGTTCTCGGGGACTAGCGGGAGGAGGATACAATGAGCAGTTCTTC. Protein product: CATSSSRGLAGGGYNEQFF.

This clone appeared once. This chain connects TRBV30 to TRBJ1-6; possible D gene TRBD1, 6 bases. Germline CDR1 GTSNPN, CDR2 SVGIG (reference sequence). This CDR3 is 14 amino acids long. The CDR3 DNA reads as TGTGCGGCAGGGGCAGAAAATTATAATTCACCCCTCCACTTT. It translates to CAAGAENYNSPLHF.

There are a few counts of this clone. The chain carries TRBV4-2 and TRBJ1-5, with 7 bases identical to TRBD1. The CDR3 is made up of 15 amino acids. V lost 5 bases to trimming and J lost 0 bases; unmatched junction nucleotides: 4. Germline V CDR1 and CDR2: LGHNA, YNFKEQ. For the CDR3, the DNA is TGTGCCAGCAGCAAGGACAGGAATAGCAATCAGCCCCAGCATTTT. Protein product: CASSKDRNSNQPQHF.

The chain couples TRBV16 to TRBJ1-2, with 7 bases matching TRBD1. V was pared by 3 bases and J by 6 bases, with 4 bases of the junction left unmatched. Germline loops: CDR1 KGHSY, CDR2 FQNENV. The CDR3 has 13 residues. In DNA, the CDR3 is TGTGCCAGCAGCCAGCAGGACAGGCATGGCTACACCTTC. This translates into CASSQQDRHGYTF.

This chain uses TRBV6-6 with TRBJ1-2; TRBD1 might be the D (5 bases). The CDR3 totals 13 residues. V was pared by 6 bases and J by 7 bases, with 15 bases between. The germline gives CDR1 MNHNY, CDR2 SVGAGI (reference sequence). The DNA of the CDR3 is TGTGCCAGCAGCTCCCAGGGAACGGCTGGCTACACCTTC. Amino acids: CASSSQGTAGYTF.

The chain uses TRBV19 and TRBJ1-2; D gene ambiguous. The CDR3 has 16 amino acids. Germline loops: CDR1 LNHDA, CDR2 SQIVND (reference sequence). Deletions cut 3 bases from V and 0 bases from J, with 14 bases between. This CDR3 is CASSMGIIRSNYGYTF. CDR3 nucleotides: TGTGCCAGTAGTATGGGCATAATAAGATCTAACTATGGCTACACCTTC.

The chain joins TRBV29-1 to TRBJ2-5; D possibly corresponds to TRBD2 (6 bases). Germline CDR1 and CDR2: SQVTM and ANQGSEA. The CDR3 spans 13 residues. Trimming stripped 3 bases from V and 0 bases from J, with 8 bases between. The chain's CDR3 is CSVDGGYQETQYF. The CDR3 coding sequence is TGCAGCGTTGATGGAGGGTACCAAGAGACCCAGTACTTC.

The V gene is TRBV7-9, the J gene TRBJ1-2; 8 bases are a match to TRBD1. Trimming removed 1 base from V and 1 base from J; junction bases left unmatched: 14. Germline-derived CDR1 and CDR2 are SEHNR and FQNEAQ (reference sequence). CDR3 length: 19 residues. CDR3 DNA: TGTGCCAGCAGCTTAGGACAAATACGGACAGGGTCGAGTAACTATGGCTACACCTTC. It specifies CASSLGQIRTGSSNYGYTF.

The V call is TRBV6-1, the J call TRBJ2-7, with TRBD2 matching 7 bases. The CDR3 sequence is 14 residues long. In germline, CDR1 is MNHNS, CDR2 SASEGT. Trimming at V came to 5 bases and at J to 0 bases, leaving 4 bases not matched to a gene. The CDR3: CASSPPGGSYEQYF. For the CDR3, the DNA is TGTGCCAGCAGTCCGCCGGGGGGCTCCTACGAGCAGTACTTC.

This CDR3 is CASSPTSSDRTDTQYF. CDR3 bases: TGTGCCAGCAGCCCTACCTCTAGCGACCGCACAGATACGCAGTATTTT. This chain connects TRBV5-6 to TRBJ2-3; D might be TRBD2 (6 bases). The V and J ends lost 4 bases and 1 base respectively, with 16 bases between them. This CDR3 contains 16 residues. The germline gives CDR1 SGHDT, CDR2 YYEEEE. The full variable domain, in which reference TRBV5-6 and TRBJ2-3 provide the parts outside the CDR3, is DAGVTQSPTHLIKTRGQQVTLRCSPKSGHDTVSWYQQALGQGPQFIFQYYEEEERQRGNFPDRFSGHQFPNYSSELNVNALLLGDSALYLCASSPTSSDRTDTQYFGPGTRLTVL.

V is TRBV27 and J is TRBJ2-1, with 11 bases lining up with TRBD1. In germline, CDR1 is MNHEY, CDR2 SMNVEV (reference sequence). The CDR3 spans 14 residues. CDR3 sequence reads: CGVKPGQGVDEQFF. Written as DNA, the CDR3 is TGTGGGGTGAAACCGGGACAGGGGGTCGATGAGCAGTTCTTC.

The chain employs TRBV7-2 and TRBJ2-3; TRBD2 might be the D (6 bases). Germline V lookup: CDR1 SGHTA, CDR2 FQGNSA. The CDR3 covers 14 residues. The V end lost 6 bases, the J end lost 2 bases, and 12 bases lay between the germline ends. Here the CDR3 DNA reads TGTGCCAGCAGGGGGGTGGGACTCACAGATACGCAGTATTTT. It is translated as CASRGVGLTDTQYF.

CDR3 in DNA: TGCGCCAGCAGCCCCCAGGGAGGGGGCAATCAGCCCCAGCATTTT. Its translation is CASSPQGGGNQPQHF. The rearrangement links TRBV5-1 to TRBJ1-5, with D perhaps TRBD1 (5 bases). Trimming cost V 4 bases and J 2 bases, with 13 bases left between them. The CDR3 consists of 15 residues. The germline V gene has CDR1 SGHRS and CDR2 YFSETQ.

The rearrangement links TRBV7-9 to TRBJ1-3, with unresolved D. Germline-derived CDR1 and CDR2 are SEHNR and FQNEAQ (reference sequence). V lost 3 bases and J 0 bases, leaving 6 bases between the germline ends. This CDR3 spans 14 amino acids. The chain's CDR3 is CASSFSLSGNTIYF. The CDR3 DNA sequence: TGTGCCAGCAGCTTTAGTCTCTCTGGAAACACCATATATTTT.

The chain uses TRBV18 and TRBJ2-5; D gene ambiguous. The germline gives CDR1 KGHSH, CDR2 LQKENI. V was shortened by 4 bases and J by 1 base, with 13 bases between the two germline ends. This CDR3 contains 15 residues. The CDR3 bases are TGTGCCAGCTCACTCGGGTTCGCTAGCCAAGAGACCCAGTACTTC. It specifies CASSLGFASQETQYF.

The V call is TRBV28, the J call TRBJ2-7, with 7 bases fitting TRBD2. The V gene's germline CDR1 is MDHEN and CDR2 SYDVKM. The CDR3 length is 16 residues. Unmatched junction bases numbered 12, after V lost 7 bases and J lost 0 bases. This CDR3 reads CASTQWGGTSSYEQYF. The CDR3 DNA follows: TGTGCCAGCACTCAATGGGGGGGGACCAGCTCCTACGAGCAGTACTTC.

V gene TRBV7-9 combines with J gene TRBJ1-1, with D maybe TRBD1 (5 bases). This CDR3 is built from 15 residues. CDR1 and CDR2 (germline): SEHNR, FQNEAQ (reference sequence). V was trimmed by 4 bases and J by 0 bases, leaving 12 bases between them. This chain's CDR3 is CASSSQESMNTEAFF. The CDR3 DNA sequence: TGTGCCAGCAGCTCACAGGAATCCATGAACACTGAAGCTTTCTTT.

About this clone itself: One end of the junction does not line up with germline, which may come from a read error. The chain couples TRBV5-8 to TRBJ2-5; no reliable D call. The germline CDR1 and CDR2 sequences are SGHTS and YDEGEE. The CDR3 sequence is 13 residues long. CDR3: CASSLLGQGTQYF. The DNA for the CDR3 is TGTGCCAGCAGCTTGCTGGGCCAAGGGACCCAGTACTTC.

The chain uses TRBV2 and TRBJ2-7; D perhaps matches TRBD1 (6 bases). The germline CDR1 and CDR2 sequences are SNHLY and FYNNEI. Trimming took off 7 bases at V and 3 bases at J, with 13 bases between the two ends. This CDR3 comprises 13 residues. The CDR3 here is CASTQGHFYEQYF. The DNA of the CDR3 is TGTGCCAGCACGCAGGGACACTTCTACGAGCAGTACTTC.

The V call is TRBV11-2, the J call TRBJ1-2, with D possibly matching TRBD1 (6 bases). Trimming removed 0 bases from V and 7 bases from J, with 12 bases in between. CDR3 length: 14 residues. From germline, CDR1 is SGHAT and CDR2 FQNNGV. CDR3 protein: CASSLDGQGLGYTF. CDR3 nucleotides: TGTGCCAGCAGCTTAGATGGGCAGGGGCTTGGCTACACCTTC.

The chain carries TRBV5-1 and TRBJ2-3; weak D call: TRBD1 (6 bases). The CDR3 runs 15 residues. Germline V CDR1 and CDR2: SGHRS, YFSETQ. V was shortened by 4 bases and J by 3 bases, with 15 bases between the two germline ends. The CDR3 DNA is TGCGCCAGCAGCGACACAGGGATCGCGACAGATACGCAGTATTTT. Translation: CASSDTGIATDTQYF. Drawing the rest from reference TRBV5-1 and TRBJ2-3, the complete variable domain is KAGVTQTPRYLIKTRGQQVTLSCSPISGHRSVSWYQQTPGQGLQFLFEYFSETQRNKGNFPGRFSGRQFSNSRSEMNVSTLELGDSALYLCASSDTGIATDTQYFGPGTRLTVL.

The rearrangement links TRBV27 to TRBJ1-2; D possibly corresponds to TRBD1 (5 bases). There are 16 residues in the CDR3. Trimming left V 3 bases short and J 0 bases short, with 14 bases between. Germline lookup yields CDR1 MNHEY and CDR2 SMNVEV (reference sequence). CDR3 DNA: TGTGCCAGCAGTTTCTTAAAGACAGAAGCTAACTATGGCTACACCTTC. Protein: CASSFLKTEANYGYTF.